This note documents a single TCR beta chain sequence. The CDR3 extends over 15 amino acids. The trim removed 4 bases at V and 10 bases at J, leaving 8 bases unmatched. Germline loops: CDR1 WSHSY, CDR2 SAAADI. The record originates from a study of blood T cell repertoires in COVID-19. Study-level background: From the United States, Italy and Spain came samples of acute and convalescent COVID-19. Sources were T cells, B-cell-depleted T cells, or PBMCs; the material itself was cDNA or gDNA.

As processed by the authors: Estimation of nucleated cell counts was performed using reference gene primer amplification. Repertoires were generated with immunoSEQ multiplex PCR, while TCRdb's copy carries only in-frame clones and drops some. From that table come the V and J calls and clone size; the DNA was used to work out D and trimming. The sample has about 210,000 clones, around 90% seen once. The specimen was peripheral blood. The chain employs TRBV10-2 and TRBJ2-1; 12 bases are a match to TRBD2. The origin of this receptor is a man aged 18 to 35 with active or convalescent COVID-19. CDR3 bases: TGCGCCAGCAGTGTGACTAGCGGGAGTTCAGGGGAGCAGTTCTTC. It is translated as CASSVTSGSSGEQFF.